This T cell receptor beta chain was retrieved from a study of tumor and adjacent non-tumor tissue in lung cancer. Study in general: There were approximately twelve adenocarcinoma, a couple of squamous cell carcinoma and 1 small cell lung cancer cases. Stage I to III disease affected about ten men and 5 women aged 31 to 76. Study conclusions and caveats: Normal lung showed higher cumulative top 100 clone frequency than tumor.

Germline V gives CDR1 MNHEY, CDR2 SVGAGI. The CDR3 is made up of 16 amino acids. Trimming removed 2 bases at V and 0 bases at J, with 14 bases between. At least ten counts were recorded for this clonotype. The antigen is not known. The template was RNA from unsorted bulk tissue. Three rounds of nested PCR, following a modified ARM-PCR protocol, produced the TCRbeta library. From the multiplex PCR reads, TCRdb called clonotypes with MiXCR, one entry per CDR3 protein. The table records about 110,000 distinct CDR3 sequences, around 82% of them present only once. The sample was lung tumor tissue. This chain links TRBV6-5 with TRBJ2-7; perhaps TRBD2 as D (6 bases). This clonotype was sampled from a man in his 70s with non-small cell lung cancer. CDR3 DNA: TGTGCCAGCAGTTACCACCCGTTTAGCGGCTCCTACGAGCAGTACTTC. Its protein product is CASSYHPFSGSYEQYF.